These 16 T cell receptor beta chains were sequenced from one sample in a study of blood T cell repertoires in COVID-19. Data came from immunoSEQ multiplex PCR; TCRdb stores just in-frame clones and leaves some out. The sample has roughly 320,000 clones; roughly 85% are singletons. Source material: peripheral blood. Receptors were obtained from a human donor in a cohort sampled during active COVID-19.

A note on this clone: Other DNA sequences within the sample encode an identical CDR3. The chain recombines TRBV6-5 with TRBJ1-2; D possibly corresponds to TRBD1 (6 bases). The germline V gene has CDR1 MNHEY and CDR2 SVGAGI. The V gene lost 7 bases and the J gene lost 5 bases, with 11 bases spanning the gap. CDR3 size: 12 residues. The CDR3 loop is CASTRGGYGYTF. For the CDR3, the DNA is TGTGCCAGCACCCGAGGGGGTTATGGCTACACCTTC.

The chain recombines TRBV10-2 with TRBJ2-7; D remains unclear. The V end lost 3 bases, the J end lost 3 bases, and 6 bases lay between the germline ends. Germline assignment: CDR1 WSHSY and CDR2 SAAADI. The CDR3 has 12 residues. In DNA, the CDR3 is TGCGCCAGCAGTGAACGAGGCTACGAGCAGTACTTC. The encoded protein is CASSERGYEQYF.

The rearrangement links TRBV12-3 or TRBV12-4 to TRBJ1-2, with D unclear. There are 10 residues in the CDR3. V was cut by 1 base and J by 10 bases, with 4 bases left in between. CDR3: CASSLGAYTF. The CDR3 DNA is TGTGCCAGCAGTTTAGGGGCCTACACCTTC.

The chain joins TRBV6-1 to TRBJ2-7; TRBD1 aligns across 10 bases. V was pared by 1 base and J by 2 bases, with 5 bases of the junction left unmatched. Germline CDR1 is MNHNS and CDR2 is SASEGT. This CDR3 has 16 residues. DNA of the CDR3: TGTGCCAGCAGTGAAGTGGGGACAGGGGACCCCTACGAGCAGTACTTC. It yields the protein CASSEVGTGDPYEQYF.

The V and J genes are TRBV30 and TRBJ1-6, with unresolved D. Trimming shortened V by 4 bases and J by 7 bases, and 8 bases separated the two germline ends. Germline values: CDR1 GTSNPN, CDR2 SVGIG (reference sequence). The CDR3 runs to 12 residues. This chain's CDR3 is CAWNRGNSPLHF. DNA for the CDR3: TGTGCCTGGAATCGAGGAAATTCACCCCTCCACTTT. Complete variable domain (other parts from reference TRBV30 and TRBJ1-6): SQTIHQWPATLVQPVGSPLSLECTVEGTSNPNLYWYRQAAGRGLQLLFYSVGIGQISSEVPQNLSASRPQDRQFILSSKKLLLSDSGFYLCAWNRGNSPLHFGNGTRLTVT.

The chain recombines TRBV5-1 with TRBJ2-7, with TRBD1 identical over 7 bases. With V trimmed by 5 bases and J by 1 base, 6 bases remained unmatched. Germline CDR1 and CDR2: SGHRS and YFSETQ. The CDR3 sequence is 14 residues long. In DNA, the CDR3 is TGCGCCAGCAGGTCCCCGGGACAGTCCTACGAGCAGTACTTC. Translating it yields CASRSPGQSYEQYF.

This rearrangement joins TRBV11-3 to TRBJ2-1, with D perhaps TRBD1 (5 bases). The CDR3 has 15 amino acids. CDR1 SGHNT and CDR2 YENEEA come from the germline V gene. V lost 0 bases, J lost 4 bases, and 10 bases lay in between. The CDR3 DNA reads TGTGCCAGCAGCTTAGAGGGGCAGGTTTACAATGAGCAGTTCTTC. It codes for CASSLEGQVYNEQFF.

The genes are TRBV30 and TRBJ1-1; maybe TRBD1 (5 bases). V gave up 0 bases and J gave up 7 bases, with 18 bases separating them. The CDR3 has 15 amino acids. The V gene's germline CDR1 is GTSNPN and CDR2 SVGIG (reference sequence). CDR3 amino acids: CAWSVYGGERGEAFF. In DNA, the CDR3 is TGTGCCTGGAGTGTATACGGGGGGGAGAGGGGTGAAGCTTTCTTT.

The rearrangement joins TRBV30 to TRBJ1-6; D is unclear. Trimming took 8 bases from V and 10 from J, leaving 18 bases between them. Germline assignment: CDR1 GTSNPN and CDR2 SVGIG (reference sequence). This CDR3 has 13 residues. CDR3: CARAGLLGSPLHF. The CDR3 nucleotides read TGTGCCCGGGCCGGGTTACTAGGCTCACCCCTCCACTTT.

V is TRBV13 and J is TRBJ1-1; the D gene is possibly TRBD1 (6 bases). CDR1 is PRHDT and CDR2 is FYEKMQ in the germline V gene (reference sequence). This CDR3 is 16 amino acids long. V lost 1 base to trimming and J lost 0 bases, with 12 bases between them. CDR3 sequence: CASSLAFQGMNTEAFF. In DNA, the CDR3 is TGTGCCAGCAGCTTAGCATTTCAGGGGATGAACACTGAAGCTTTCTTT.

The chain recombines TRBV7-6 with TRBJ2-1, with 9 nucleotides matching TRBD1. The length of the CDR3 is 19 residues. V lost 2 bases to trimming and J lost 0 bases; unmatched junction nucleotides: 11. CDR1 SGHVS and CDR2 FNYEAQ come from the germline V gene. The DNA of the CDR3 is TGTGCCAGCAGCTTAAGGGGACAGGGAGCCATCCTCTCCTACAATGAGCAGTTCTTC. Translating gives CASSLRGQGAILSYNEQFF.

V and J are TRBV18 and TRBJ1-6, with TRBD1 matching over 9 bases. The ends lost 6 bases at V and 12 bases at J; junction bases unmatched: 9. The CDR3 runs 14 residues. The germline gives CDR1 KGHSH, CDR2 LQKENI. CDR3 DNA: TGTGCCAGCTCTCCGGGACAGGGAGAACTACCCCTCCACTTT. Translation: CASSPGQGELPLHF.

V and J are TRBV3-1 (or the pseudogene TRBV3-2) and TRBJ2-2; a possible D gene is TRBD2 (7 bases). This CDR3 is 15 amino acids long. Germline CDR1 and CDR2: LGHDT and YNNKEL (reference sequence). Deletions cut 2 bases from V and 5 bases from J, with 12 bases between. The CDR3 sequence: CASSQHGGLTGELFF. The DNA for the CDR3 is TGTGCCAGCAGCCAACACGGGGGGCTAACCGGGGAGCTGTTTTTT.

The gene calls are TRBV2 and TRBJ1-2; 7 nucleotides match TRBD1. The CDR3 loop spans 13 amino acids. CDR1 SNHLY and CDR2 FYNNEI come from the germline V gene. V trimming: 8 bases; J trimming: 4 bases; junction bases outside the gene matches: 7. CDR3 region: CASESGTVYGYTF. DNA for the CDR3: TGTGCCAGCGAGTCCGGGACAGTCTATGGCTACACCTTC.

The chain recombines TRBV10-3 with TRBJ1-1; D unresolved. Trimming shortened V by 0 bases and J by 7 bases, and 12 bases separated the two germline ends. Germline V lookup: CDR1 ENHRY, CDR2 SYGVKD. The CDR3 is 14 amino acids. The CDR3 DNA sequence: TGTGCCATCAGTGAGTCGGCCGGTGGCGGTGAAGCTTTCTTT. As protein: CAISESAGGGEAFF.

The rearrangement links TRBV24-1 to TRBJ2-5, with D perhaps matching TRBD1 (6 bases). The germline V gene encodes CDR1 KGHDR and CDR2 SFDVKD. The CDR3 totals 17 residues. Between the trimmed V and J ends, which lost 0 bases and 2 bases, there was a span of 15 bases. CDR3 residues: CATSDLRGGSEQETQYF. The CDR3 DNA is TGTGCCACCAGTGATTTGCGAGGGGGAAGTGAACAAGAGACCCAGTACTTC.